Following are 8 T cell receptor beta chains from one sample sequenced in a study of blood T cell repertoires in COVID-19. Data came from immunoSEQ multiplex PCR; TCRdb stores just in-frame clones and leaves some out. The sample has around 200,000 clones, approximately 90% seen once. The sample consisted of peripheral blood. The source is a woman of 80 years or more in a cohort sampled during active or convalescent COVID-19.

The chain has TRBV27 and TRBJ1-5, with D unresolved. The germline gives CDR1 MNHEY, CDR2 SMNVEV (reference sequence). V lost 0 bases and J lost 4, with 4 bases in between. The CDR3 has 13 amino acids. CDR3 amino acids: CASSLSSNQPQHF. In nucleotides, the CDR3 is TGTGCCAGCAGTTTATCGTCGAATCAGCCCCAGCATTTT.

V gene TRBV29-1 combines with J gene TRBJ2-7; D unclear. CDR3 length: 12 residues. Looked up from germline, CDR1 is SQVTM and CDR2 is ANQGSEA. Trimming removed 4 bases from V and 3 bases from J, with 10 bases in between. In DNA, the CDR3 is TGCAGCGTTGTCGGGTATCGCTACGAGCAGTACGTC. Its translation is CSVVGYRYEQYV.

The chain has TRBV20-1 and TRBJ2-7; 7 bases map to TRBD1. Per the germline V gene, CDR1 is DFQATT and CDR2 is SNEGSKA (reference sequence). CDR3 length: 15 amino acids. J lost 1 base, V lost 3 bases, and 9 bases had no gene match. The CDR3: CSASPLDRTSYEQYF. The CDR3 coding sequence is TGCAGTGCTAGTCCCCTGGACAGGACGTCCTACGAGCAGTACTTC.

This sequence joins TRBV14 and TRBJ2-5; 10 bases align to TRBD1. Germline CDR1 is SGHDN and CDR2 is FVKESK. This CDR3 has 16 amino acids. The V and J ends lost 4 bases and 2 bases, in that order; junction bases with no gene match: 7. As DNA, the CDR3 is TGTGCCAGCAGCCGCGGACAGGGGGGATTTCAAGAGACCCAGTACTTC. Translated: CASSRGQGGFQETQYF.

The CDR3 nucleotides are TGTGCCAGCTCAGAAACAGACAGTTCGGTCCATGAGCAGTTCTTC. As protein: CASSETDSSVHEQFF. The V call is TRBV18, the J call TRBJ2-1; D possibly corresponds to TRBD1 (5 bases). The CDR3 contains 15 residues. The germline CDR1 and CDR2 sequences are KGHSH and LQKENI. The germline V and J ends were trimmed by 5 bases and 8 bases, with 19 bases remaining between them.

This clone turned up a few times. V and J are TRBV5-4 and TRBJ2-5; TRBD1 might be the D (5 bases). V was shortened by 4 bases and J by 5 bases, with 12 bases between the two germline ends. This CDR3 is built from 13 residues. Germline CDR1 SGHNT, CDR2 YYREEE (reference sequence). The CDR3 region is CASSRRDGETQYF. The CDR3, as DNA: TGTGCCAGCAGCCGCAGGGATGGGGAGACCCAGTACTTC.

This clone was seen a single time. This chain links TRBV6-4 with TRBJ2-1; 11 nucleotides align to TRBD2. CDR1 MRHNA and CDR2 SNTAGT come from the germline V gene. The V segment lost 6 bases and the J segment 10 bases; nucleotides outside the gene matches: 11. The CDR3 extends over 15 amino acids. The CDR3 DNA follows: TGTGCCAGCAGGATAACCCAGGGACTAGCGGCCGAGCAGTTCTTC. Translating it yields CASRITQGLAAEQFF.

This chain links TRBV2 with TRBJ1-1; possibly TRBD1 for D (6 bases). V was shortened by 6 bases and J by 7 bases, with 9 bases between the two germline ends. The length of the CDR3 is 11 residues. Germline assignment: CDR1 SNHLY and CDR2 FYNNEI. CDR3 bases: TGTGCCAGCAGAGAGGACAGTGAAGCTTTCTTT. Its protein product is CASREDSEAFF.